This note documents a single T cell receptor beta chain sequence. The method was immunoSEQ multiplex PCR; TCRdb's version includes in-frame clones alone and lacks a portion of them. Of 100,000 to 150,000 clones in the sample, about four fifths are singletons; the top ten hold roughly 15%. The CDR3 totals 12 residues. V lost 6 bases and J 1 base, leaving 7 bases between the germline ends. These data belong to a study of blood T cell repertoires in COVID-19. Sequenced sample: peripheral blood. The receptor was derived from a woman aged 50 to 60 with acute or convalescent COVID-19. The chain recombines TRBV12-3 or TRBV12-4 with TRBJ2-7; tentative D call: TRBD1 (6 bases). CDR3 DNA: TGTGCCAGCAGAGGGGGTTCCTACGAGCAGTACTTC. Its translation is CASRGGSYEQYF.